This record covers a single T cell receptor beta chain. The data originate from a study of response to subunit inactivated influenza vaccine. The CDR3 runs 14 residues. Trimming at V came to 2 bases and at J to 2 bases, leaving 0 bases not matched to a gene. Germline V lookup: CDR1 ENHRY, CDR2 SYGVKD. Each CDR3 protein is one row after TCRdb ran MiXCR on the RT-PCR reads. The sample lists around 540,000 distinct CDR3 sequences, roughly 12% occurring once. The receptor was derived from a man aged 50-60 years who received an inactivated influenza vaccine. The chain employs TRBV10-3 and TRBJ2-5, with 9 bases that match TRBD2. This sample comprised PBMCs from blood, obtained on the day of vaccination. CDR3 amino acids: CAISELAGQETQYF. For the CDR3, the DNA is TGTGCCATCAGTGAGCTAGCGGGGCAAGAGACCCAGTACTTC.